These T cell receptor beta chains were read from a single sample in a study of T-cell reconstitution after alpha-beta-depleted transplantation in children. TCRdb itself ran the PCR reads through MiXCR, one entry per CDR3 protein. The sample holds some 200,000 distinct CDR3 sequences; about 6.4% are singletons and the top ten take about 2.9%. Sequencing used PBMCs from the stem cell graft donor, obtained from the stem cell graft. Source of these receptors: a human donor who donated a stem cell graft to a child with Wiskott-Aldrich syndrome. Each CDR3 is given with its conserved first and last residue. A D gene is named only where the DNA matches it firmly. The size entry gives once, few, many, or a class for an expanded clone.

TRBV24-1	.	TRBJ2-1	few	CATSDMTFGSYNEQFF	TGTGCCACCAGTGACATGACATTCGGGTCCTACAATGAGCAGTTCTTC
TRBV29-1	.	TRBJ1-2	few	CSVEVVSSGYSNYGYTF	TGCAGCGTTGAGGTTGTATCCAGCGGGTATTCTAACTATGGCTACACCTTC
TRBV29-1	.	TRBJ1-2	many	CSVVDAGAANYGYTF	TGCAGCGTTGTAGATGCGGGCGCCGCTAACTATGGCTACACCTTC
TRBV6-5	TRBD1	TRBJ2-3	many	CASKGQGWTDTQYF	TGTGCCAGCAAGGGACAGGGGTGGACAGATACGCAGTATTTT
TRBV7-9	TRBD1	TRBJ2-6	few	CASRSPGTASSGANVLTF	TGTGCCAGCAGATCTCCCGGGACAGCCTCCTCTGGGGCCAACGTCCTGACTTTC
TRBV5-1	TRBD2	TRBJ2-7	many	CASSLSSGSIEQYF	TGCGCCAGCAGCTTGTCTAGCGGGAGCATCGAGCAGTACTTC
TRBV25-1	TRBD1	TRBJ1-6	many	CASGQGNNSPLHF	TGTGCCAGCGGACAGGGAAATAATTCACCCCTCCACTTT
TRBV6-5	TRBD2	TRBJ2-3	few	CASSYSGGRRDTDTQYF	TGTGCCAGCAGTTACTCTGGCGGGAGGCGGGACACAGATACGCAGTATTTT
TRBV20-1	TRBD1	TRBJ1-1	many	CSAWDRVTEAFF	TGCAGTGCTTGGGACAGGGTGACTGAAGCTTTCTTT
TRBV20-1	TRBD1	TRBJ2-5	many	CSARFRTGGETQYF	TGCAGTGCTAGGTTTAGGACAGGGGGAGAGACCCAGTACTTC